These 28 T cell receptor beta chains share one sample of origin, sequenced in a study of T cells after yellow fever vaccination. One entry per CDR3 protein results from TCRdb running MiXCR on the 5' RACE reads. Altogether approximately 350,000 distinct CDR3 sequences are present, around a tenth being singletons, with the ten largest covering roughly 18%. Specimen: PBMCs, collected on the day of the first yellow fever vaccination. Receptor source: a man aged 18 to 35 who received the YFV17D yellow fever vaccine.

The gene calls are TRBV2 and TRBJ2-3, with 9 bases identical to TRBD1. The trim removed 4 bases at V and 4 bases at J, leaving 6 bases unmatched. The CDR3 extends over 15 amino acids. CDR1 is SNHLY, CDR2 FYNNEI, per germline. The CDR3 is CASSAGQGGSDTQYF. In DNA form, the CDR3 reads TGTGCCAGCAGTGCGGGACAGGGCGGGTCAGATACGCAGTATTTT.

The J gene is TRBJ1-2, the V gene TRBV18; weak D call: TRBD1 (5 bases). V was cut by 8 bases and J by 4 bases, with 11 bases left in between. CDR1 and CDR2 from the germline V gene are KGHSH and LQKENI. The CDR3 consists of 12 residues. CDR3 DNA sequence: TGTGCCAGCGAAAAGGGGTTCTATGGCTACACCTTC. Translation gives CASEKGFYGYTF.

Here the CDR3 DNA reads TGTGCCAGCACCATAACCCAGCTACAAGAGACCCAGTACTTC. It translates to CASTITQLQETQYF. The chain links TRBV6-2 or TRBV6-3 to TRBJ2-5; no clear D gene. Trimming shortened V by 7 bases and J by 2 bases, and 14 bases separated the two germline ends. CDR1 is MNHEY and CDR2 is SVGEGT in the germline V gene. The CDR3 has 14 amino acids.

This clonotype was counted at least ten times. The chain employs TRBV15 and TRBJ2-3; D remains unclear. Germline assignment: CDR1 LNHNV and CDR2 YYDKDF (reference sequence). There are 16 residues in the CDR3. V was trimmed by 1 base and J by 0 bases, leaving 11 bases between them. The CDR3 reads CATSRAPPLSTDTQYF. The CDR3 coding sequence is TGTGCCACCAGCAGAGCCCCCCCTCTGAGCACAGATACGCAGTATTTT.

This clonotype was found many times. This chain joins TRBV29-1 and TRBJ2-5, with D possibly being TRBD1 (6 bases). The germline gives CDR1 SQVTM, CDR2 ANQGSEA. Trimming cost V 3 bases and J 4 bases, with 9 bases left between them. This CDR3 is built from 12 residues. CDR3 nucleotide sequence: TGCAGCGTTGATCGAGGGGGAGAGACCCAGTACTTC. Residues: CSVDRGGETQYF.

The table lists this clonotype with a few counts. The gene calls are TRBV20-1 and TRBJ2-3, with 8 bases fitting TRBD2. Unmatched junction bases numbered 7, after V lost 3 bases and J lost 2 bases. CDR3 length: 15 residues. The germline V gene has CDR1 DFQATT and CDR2 SNEGSKA (reference sequence). The DNA for the CDR3 is TGCAGTGCTAGGGTGCGCGGGGGGCCCACAGATACGCAGTATTTT. Translating gives CSARVRGGPTDTQYF.

This clonotype was detected only a few times. The J gene is TRBJ1-3, the V gene TRBV7-2, with 8 bases matching TRBD1. Looked up from germline, CDR1 is SGHTA and CDR2 is FQGNSA. The length of the CDR3 is 14 residues. V gave up 4 bases and J gave up 4 bases; unmatched junction bases: 3. The CDR3 DNA reads TGTGCCAGCAGCTCAGGACAGGGAGGAAACACCATATATTTT. This gives the protein CASSSGQGGNTIYF. Full variable domain (remainder filled in from reference TRBV7-2 and TRBJ1-3): GAGVSQSPSNKVTEKGKDVELRCDPISGHTALYWYRQSLGQGLEFLIYFQGNSAPDKSGLPSDRFSAERTGGSVSTLTIQRTQQEDSAVYLCASSSGQGGNTIYFGEGSWLTVV.

This clonotype turned up a few times. This chain connects TRBV12-3 or TRBV12-4 to TRBJ2-5, with 10 bases lining up with TRBD1. The CDR3 sequence is 15 residues long. After removal of 3 bases from V and 4 bases from J, the junction contained 5 bases not matched to a gene. The CDR3 here is CASSFKTGGGETQYF. CDR3 nucleotides: TGTGCCAGCAGTTTCAAGACAGGGGGCGGAGAGACCCAGTACTTC.

The J gene is TRBJ2-7, the V gene TRBV15, with D perhaps TRBD1 (6 bases). V gave up 1 base and J gave up 3 bases, with 10 bases separating them. CDR1 is LNHNV, CDR2 YYDKDF, per germline (reference sequence). The CDR3 sequence is 14 residues long. CDR3 sequence: CATSRGQGNYEQYV. DNA of the CDR3: TGTGCCACCAGCAGAGGGCAGGGGAACTACGAGCAGTACGTC.

The chain couples TRBV10-3 to TRBJ1-1; D is unclear. V shed 7 bases and J shed 3 bases, with 18 bases lying between them. Germline-derived CDR1 and CDR2 are ENHRY and SYGVKD. The CDR3 totals 15 residues. The CDR3 loop reads CAIIASGGSDTEAFF. For the CDR3, the DNA is TGTGCCATCATAGCCTCTGGTGGCAGTGACACTGAAGCTTTCTTT.

This clonotype was detected only a few times. CDR3 protein: CASSVYASGGSTDTQYF. CDR3 coding DNA: TGCGCCAGCAGCGTCTACGCTAGCGGGGGGAGCACAGATACGCAGTATTTT. The chain carries TRBV5-1 and TRBJ2-3; 11 positions match TRBD2. From germline, CDR1 is SGHRS and CDR2 YFSETQ. After removal of 4 bases from V and 0 bases from J, the junction contained 7 bases not matched to a gene. The CDR3 totals 17 residues.

This clonotype was seen ten or more times. V is TRBV4-3 and J is TRBJ2-5; 7 bases agree with TRBD2. In germline, CDR1 is LGHNA, CDR2 YSLEER. The CDR3 consists of 12 residues. J lost 13 bases, V lost 4 bases, and 9 bases had no gene match. CDR3 bases: TGCGCCAGCAGCCCCCGGGACTCGGGGGGGTACTTC. This sequence encodes CASSPRDSGGYF.

This clonotype was counted only a few times. The chain joins TRBV3-1 to TRBJ2-1, with 8 bases fitting TRBD1. V shed 5 bases, J shed 6 bases, and the junction held 15 bases outside the gene matches. Germline V gene lookup returns CDR1 LGHDT and CDR2 YNNKEL (reference sequence). The CDR3 contains 17 residues. The CDR3 DNA follows: TGTGCCAGCAGCTTAAGCACCTGGACAGGGTTTGGCAATGAGCAGTTCTTC. This codes for CASSLSTWTGFGNEQFF.

The chain couples TRBV5-1 to TRBJ1-1; D not certain. Looked up from germline, CDR1 is SGHRS and CDR2 is YFSETQ. V was trimmed by 4 bases and J by 1 base, leaving 11 bases between them. There are 14 residues in the CDR3. The CDR3 DNA reads TGCGCCAGCAGCCCCCGACACCCGAACACTGAAGCTTTCTTT. It codes for CASSPRHPNTEAFF.

In this sample, this clonotype turned up a few times. This chain uses TRBV27 with TRBJ2-3; D possibly corresponds to TRBD2 (6 bases). Germline V gene data show CDR1 as MNHEY and CDR2 as SMNVEV (reference sequence). The CDR3 runs to 17 residues. With 5 bases removed from V and 0 bases from J, the gap between germline ends came to 18 bases. Here the CDR3 reads CASSPRPAGLSTDTQYF. DNA of the CDR3: TGTGCCAGCAGTCCCCGTCCAGCGGGCCTAAGCACAGATACGCAGTATTTT.

The chain uses TRBV4-3 and TRBJ1-4, with a tentative D call TRBD1 (5 bases). This CDR3 is built from 14 residues. Trimming took 2 bases from V and 5 from J, leaving 9 bases between them. From germline, CDR1 is LGHNA and CDR2 YSLEER. CDR3 residues: CASSQRGGNEKLFF. The CDR3 DNA is TGCGCCAGCAGCCAACGGGGGGGGAATGAAAAACTGTTTTTT.

The chain couples TRBV11-2 to TRBJ2-5; 12 bases fit TRBD1. CDR3 length: 16 residues. Germline-derived CDR1 and CDR2 are SGHAT and FQNNGV. V gave up 0 bases and J gave up 5 bases; unmatched junction bases: 4. The CDR3 reads CASSLDGTGGDETQYF. CDR3 DNA: TGTGCCAGCAGCTTAGACGGGACAGGGGGCGACGAGACCCAGTACTTC.

The rearrangement links TRBV30 to TRBJ2-7; TRBD1 agrees at 7 bases. V trimming: 5 bases; J trimming: 6 bases; junction bases outside the gene matches: 7. This CDR3 contains 12 residues. CDR1 is GTSNPN, CDR2 SVGIG, per germline (reference sequence). The chain's CDR3 is CAWGDSRREQYF. Here the CDR3 DNA reads TGTGCCTGGGGGGACAGCCGTCGCGAGCAGTACTTC.

The table lists this clonotype with a few counts. J is TRBJ2-4 and V is TRBV12-3 or TRBV12-4; no firm D call. Deletions cut 7 bases from V and 5 bases from J, with 9 bases between. This CDR3 has 12 amino acids. The CDR3 is CASTSTENIQYF. The CDR3 bases are TGTGCCAGCACCTCCACAGAAAACATTCAGTACTTC.

This clonotype was picked up a small number of times. The chain links TRBV24-1 to TRBJ1-2; TRBD1 might be the D (6 bases). This CDR3 spans 14 amino acids. In germline, CDR1 is KGHDR, CDR2 SFDVKD. V lost 4 bases and J 7 bases, leaving 15 bases between the germline ends. The CDR3 spells CATSDRSQGTGYTF. Here the CDR3 DNA reads TGTGCCACCAGTGACCGGTCACAGGGAACTGGCTACACCTTC.

The chain joins TRBV15 to TRBJ1-2; D perhaps matches TRBD1 (5 bases). This CDR3 is built from 16 residues. CDR1 is LNHNV, CDR2 YYDKDF, per germline (reference sequence). The germline V and J ends were trimmed by 0 bases and 4 bases, with 15 bases remaining between them. CDR3: CATSRDKSQGGYGYTF. CDR3 coding DNA: TGTGCCACCAGCAGAGATAAATCCCAGGGCGGCTATGGCTACACCTTC.

This clonotype occurred many times. The chain is built from TRBV25-1 and TRBJ1-1, with TRBD1 as a possible D gene (6 bases). The CDR3 runs 16 residues. Germline V gene lookup returns CDR1 MGHDK and CDR2 SYGVNS. Between the trimmed V and J ends, which lost 1 base and 10 bases, there was a span of 22 bases. CDR3 region: CASSESGSGDSTGAFF. In nucleotides, the CDR3 is TGTGCCAGCAGTGAATCAGGGTCAGGGGACTCAACGGGAGCTTTCTTT.

This chain connects TRBV7-2 to TRBJ2-7, with 8 bases lining up with TRBD2. V lost 1 base and J lost 2; bases outside the gene matches: 7. Germline CDR1 reads SGHTA; CDR2 reads FQGNSA. This CDR3 has 16 residues. The CDR3 region is CASSLGEAGVPYEQYV. DNA of the CDR3: TGTGCCAGCAGCTTAGGGGAAGCGGGGGTTCCCTACGAGCAGTACGTC.

As to this clonotype: Its ends do not fully match the called genes, so a read error is possible. The chain joins TRBV5-6 to TRBJ2-5; D possibly corresponds to TRBD1 (5 bases). This CDR3 contains 11 residues. Germline V gives CDR1 SGHDT, CDR2 YYEEEE. The CDR3 region has the DNA TGTGCCAGCAGTACAAACGTCAGGGAACACTTC. Its translation is CASSTNVREHF.

CDR3 sequence (DNA): TGCAGTGCTAGAGCCCCGACATGGCAGAGTTCACCCCTCCACTTT. Translating it yields CSARAPTWQSSPLHF. The gene calls are TRBV20-1 and TRBJ1-6; D gene ambiguous. In germline, CDR1 is DFQATT, CDR2 SNEGSKA (reference sequence). There are 15 residues in the CDR3. Trimming shortened V by 1 base and J by 9 bases, and 16 bases separated the two germline ends.

This clonotype occurred a few times. V and J are TRBV7-9 and TRBJ2-5; TRBD2 matches 8 bases. CDR1 and CDR2 (germline): SEHNR, FQNEAQ (reference sequence). The CDR3 totals 15 residues. V shed 5 bases, J shed 4 bases, and the junction held 9 bases outside the gene matches. CDR3 coding DNA: TGTGCCAGCAGCACCTACTCAGCGGGGGTAGAGACCCAGTACTTC. Translation: CASSTYSAGVETQYF. Complete variable domain (other parts from reference TRBV7-9 and TRBJ2-5): DTGVSQNPRHKITKRGQNVTFRCDPISEHNRLYWYRQTLGQGPEFLTYFQNEAQLEKSRLLSDRFSAERPKGSFSTLEIQRTEQGDSAMYLCASSTYSAGVETQYFGPGTRLLVL.

The chain links TRBV9 to TRBJ1-3; TRBD1 agrees at 7 bases. Germline assignment: CDR1 SGDLS and CDR2 YYNGEE. The CDR3 sequence is 15 residues long. The V and J ends lost 4 bases and 4 bases, in that order; junction bases with no gene match: 8. The CDR3 region has the DNA TGTGCCAGCAGCAAGCAGGGGGTCCGAGGAAACACCATATATTTT. It encodes CASSKQGVRGNTIYF.

This clonotype has more than one count but fewer than ten. V usage is TRBV27 and J usage is TRBJ2-5, with D unresolved. This CDR3 is 14 amino acids long. CDR1 and CDR2 (germline): MNHEY, SMNVEV (reference sequence). V shed 3 bases and J shed 5 bases, with 13 bases lying between them. The CDR3 loop is CASSLTSGVETQYF. The CDR3 nucleotides are TGTGCCAGCAGTTTGACTTCAGGTGTTGAGACCCAGTACTTC.